This T cell receptor (beta chain) was documented in a study of monozygotic twins with inflammatory bowel disease. Each TCR library used 3500 ng of total RNA. After re-calling the 5' RACE reads, TCRdb lists one entry per CDR3 protein, DNA absent. The sample totals over 100,000 distinct CDR3 sequences. Per germline, CDR1 MNHEY and CDR2 SMNVEV (reference sequence). This CDR3 is 15 amino acids long. Findings of the study overall: Twins with IBD had fewer clonotypes in common with others than healthy twins, particularly during disease activity.

Of note for this clonotype: Antigen: not known.

Sample: blood. This sequence was found in a human donor with ulcerative colitis or Crohn's disease, or a healthy co-twin of an affected twin (not recorded which). The chain combines TRBV27 with TRBJ2-7; checking the TCRdb D call of TRBD2 is not possible without DNA. The CDR3 sequence: CASSLLGASFHEQYF.